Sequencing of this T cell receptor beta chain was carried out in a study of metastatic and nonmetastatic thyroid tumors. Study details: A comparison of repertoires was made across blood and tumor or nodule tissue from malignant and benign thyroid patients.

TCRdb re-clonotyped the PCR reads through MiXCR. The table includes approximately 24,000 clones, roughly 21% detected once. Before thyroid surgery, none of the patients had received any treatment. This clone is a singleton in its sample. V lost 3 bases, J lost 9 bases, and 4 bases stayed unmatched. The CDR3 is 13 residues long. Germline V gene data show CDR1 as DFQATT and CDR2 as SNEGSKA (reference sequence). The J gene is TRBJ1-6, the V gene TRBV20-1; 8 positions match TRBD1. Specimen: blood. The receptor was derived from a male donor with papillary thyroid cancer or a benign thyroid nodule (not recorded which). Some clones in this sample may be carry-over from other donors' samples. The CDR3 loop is CSARDRESSPLHF. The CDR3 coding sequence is TGCAGTGCTAGGGACAGGGAAAGTTCACCCCTCCACTTT.